This TCR beta chain was sequenced for a study of beta chain features in type 1 diabetes. Study summary: The patients were much like the healthy donors in age, gender and cell yields. Overall study results and limits: TCRB CDR3s from Type 1 diabetes patients were moderately but significantly shorter in all four CD4+ subsets. Naive, central memory and Treg TCRB repertoires appeared more alike in patients than in healthy donors.

Every bit of the isolated RNA underwent reverse transcription, so sequencing read expressed TCRB transcripts. Reads from naive, central memory and regulatory T cell samples averaged approximately 3.4 million. Sequencing was performed with immunoSEQ multiplex PCR; in TCRdb, only in-frame clones are kept and a portion is missing. The profile shows approximately 29,000 clones, about 61% of them singletons. This CDR3 contains 16 residues. V shed 9 bases and J 5 bases; nucleotides not matched to a gene: 14. Germline assignment: CDR1 SNHLY and CDR2 FYNNEI. Notes on this clone: Its cognate antigen is unknown.

The material sequenced was Tregs from blood. This chain uses TRBV2 with TRBJ2-5; 11 nucleotides agree with TRBD2. This TCR was sampled from a woman aged 30 to 39 with type 1 diabetes. The DNA for the CDR3 is TGTGCCAGAAACCTCGGGACACTAGCGGGAGATGAGACCCAGTACTTC. Translating gives CARNLGTLAGDETQYF.